This is a list of T cell receptor beta chains from one sample in a study of early T cells in non-severe SARS-CoV-2 infection. TCRdb processed the 5' RACE reads anew with MiXCR; each CDR3 protein has one entry. The table lists under 70,000 distinct CDR3 sequences, under 15% of them singletons. This sample comprised whole blood, obtained at baseline. The receptors were sampled from an adult who was a healthcare worker with PCR-confirmed SARS-CoV-2 infection or an uninfected control (not recorded which). The CDR3 runs from the conserved cysteine through the conserved F or W. Fields, in order: V gene, J gene, D gene, clone size, CDR3 DNA, CDR3 protein. A D gene is named only where the DNA matches it firmly. Expanded clones are given a class, and other clones once, few, many or no size at all.

v_gene: TRBV5-8; j_gene: TRBJ2-1; d_gene: TRBD1; abundance: few; CDR3nt: TGTGCCAGCAGCTTGGCCGCCGGACAGGTGGCCGAGGGGGAGCAGTTCTTC; CDR3aa: CASSLAAGQVAEGEQFF
v_gene: TRBV28; j_gene: TRBJ1-2; d_gene: .; abundance: .; CDR3nt: TGTGCCAGCAGTTTATTGTTGCTCTATGGCTACACCTTC; CDR3aa: CASSLLLLYGYTF
v_gene: TRBV21-1; j_gene: TRBJ2-5; d_gene: .; abundance: .; CDR3nt: TGTGCCAGCAGCAAACAGGGCCCCAAGACCCAGTACTTC; CDR3aa: CASSKQGPKTQYF
v_gene: TRBV9; j_gene: TRBJ1-4; d_gene: .; abundance: few; CDR3nt: TGTGCCAGCAGCGTCGGACAGACCTTCACCACTCTTGGAAAACTGTTTTTT; CDR3aa: CASSVGQTFTTLGKLFF
v_gene: TRBV7-9; j_gene: TRBJ2-3; d_gene: .; abundance: .; CDR3nt: TGTGCCAGCAGTTTTTTTCCCCGAAGGACCCGAGATACGCAGTATTTT; CDR3aa: CASSFFPRRTRDTQYF
v_gene: TRBV28; j_gene: TRBJ2-6; d_gene: TRBD2; abundance: many; CDR3nt: TGTGCCAGCCTAGGGCGGGAGGTTAGCTCTGGGGCCAACGTCCTGACTTTC; CDR3aa: CASLGREVSSGANVLTF
v_gene: TRBV6-5; j_gene: TRBJ2-1; d_gene: .; abundance: few; CDR3nt: TGTGCCAGCAGTTACTCGATAGGGCTGGGAAATGAGCAGTTCTTC; CDR3aa: CASSYSIGLGNEQFF
v_gene: TRBV2; j_gene: TRBJ2-1; d_gene: .; abundance: many; CDR3nt: TGTGCCAGCCGCGTCCCTGCTGTCTACTTCTCCTACAATGAGCAGTTCTTC; CDR3aa: CASRVPAVYFSYNEQFF
v_gene: TRBV9; j_gene: TRBJ2-2; d_gene: .; abundance: .; CDR3nt: TGTGCCAGCAGCCCGAGTAGGACCCCACGAGTCACCGGGGAGCTGTTTTTT; CDR3aa: CASSPSRTPRVTGELFF
v_gene: TRBV11-2; j_gene: TRBJ1-1; d_gene: .; abundance: few; CDR3nt: TGTGCCAGCAGCCCCATCCCGGGGGGTTATTCGATGAACACTGAAGCTTTCTTT; CDR3aa: CASSPIPGGYSMNTEAFF
v_gene: TRBV4-1; j_gene: TRBJ2-2; d_gene: .; abundance: .; CDR3nt: TGCGCCAGCAGCCAACCCCGGGCCTCCTTTGCCGGGGAGCTGTTTTTT; CDR3aa: CASSQPRASFAGELFF
v_gene: TRBV20-1; j_gene: TRBJ2-5; d_gene: TRBD2; abundance: .; CDR3nt: TGCAGTGCTAGAGATCCTAGCGGGAGACAAGAGACCCAGTACTTC; CDR3aa: CSARDPSGRQETQYF
v_gene: TRBV4-1; j_gene: TRBJ1-1; d_gene: .; abundance: .; CDR3nt: TGCGCCAGCAGCCAAGTGATGAACACTGAAGCTTTCTTT; CDR3aa: CASSQVMNTEAFF
v_gene: TRBV9; j_gene: TRBJ2-2; d_gene: .; abundance: .; CDR3nt: TGTGCCAGCAGCCCAAGACAGGCTATCGGGGAGCTGTTTTTT; CDR3aa: CASSPRQAIGELFF
v_gene: TRBV20-1; j_gene: TRBJ2-1; d_gene: .; abundance: few; CDR3nt: TGCAGTGCTAAGTCGTGGGAGGAGTACAATGAGCAGTTCTTC; CDR3aa: CSAKSWEEYNEQFF
v_gene: TRBV7-2; j_gene: TRBJ2-5; d_gene: .; abundance: .; CDR3nt: TGTGCCAGCAGCTCTCTAGTGACCCAGTACTTC; CDR3aa: CASSSLVTQYF
v_gene: TRBV4-1; j_gene: TRBJ2-1; d_gene: .; abundance: many; CDR3nt: TGCGCCAGCAGCCAGGCCGGAAGGGGCGCCGTTGAGCAGTTCTTC; CDR3aa: CASSQAGRGAVEQFF
v_gene: TRBV5-1; j_gene: TRBJ1-2; d_gene: TRBD1; abundance: few; CDR3nt: TGCGCCAGCAGCTGGGGGACAGACAACTATGGCTACACCTTC; CDR3aa: CASSWGTDNYGYTF